This record concerns one T cell receptor (beta chain) sequence. Its matching antigen is unknown. The sample comes from a study of response to subunit inactivated influenza vaccine. Overall study findings and caveats: That few new T cells are recruited by each seasonal influenza vaccination was the authors' suggestion.

TCRdb called the RT-PCR reads again in MiXCR, with one record for every CDR3 protein. In the table there are about 500,000 distinct CDR3 sequences, 16% of which are singletons. CDR3 size: 16 residues. V lost 5 bases and J 2 bases, leaving 16 bases between the germline ends. Germline CDR1 SGHTA, CDR2 FQGNSA. Source: CD4+ T cells sorted from PBMCs, taken around 25 months after vaccination. This TCR came from a man between 45 and 75 years old who received an inactivated influenza vaccine. This chain connects TRBV7-2 to TRBJ2-1; no clear D. The CDR3 region has the DNA TGTGCCAGCAGCCTAAGGATTTGGGAAGCCTACAATGAGCAGTTCTTC. It encodes CASSLRIWEAYNEQFF.